A single sample is the source of the 28 T cell receptor beta chains below, sequenced in a study of cytomegalovirus exposure and HLA in healthy donors. The protocol was immunoSEQ multiplex PCR, while the TCRdb copy is restricted to in-frame clones and leaves out a portion. Seen here are just under 75,000 clones, around 94% observed once, and the top ten hold approximately 3%. The sample was PBMCs. These receptors originate from a woman under 30 in good health and CMV-seropositive.

J is TRBJ1-5 and V is TRBV28; TRBD1 might be the D (5 bases). In germline, CDR1 is MDHEN, CDR2 SYDVKM. V lost 3 bases, J lost 3 bases, and 9 bases lay in between. CDR3 length: 14 amino acids. CDR3 DNA sequence: TGTGCCAGCAGTTTCGGGGGTCCCAATCAGCCCCAGCATTTT. Its translation is CASSFGGPNQPQHF.

The V and J genes are TRBV2 and TRBJ2-2; D unclear. The CDR3 is 14 residues long. V lost 5 bases, J lost 0 bases, and 7 bases lay in between. The germline gives CDR1 SNHLY, CDR2 FYNNEI. This CDR3 reads CASSFLTNTGELFF. CDR3 DNA sequence: TGTGCCAGCAGTTTTTTAACGAACACCGGGGAGCTGTTTTTT.

This sequence joins TRBV7-9 and TRBJ2-7; a possible D gene is TRBD1 (6 bases). This CDR3 is built from 15 residues. Germline V gives CDR1 SEHNR, CDR2 FQNEAQ (reference sequence). Trimming took 5 bases from V and 0 from J, leaving 14 bases between them. As DNA, the CDR3 is TGTGCCAGCAGCCGAATCAGGGGAGACTCCTACGAGCAGTACTTC. This codes for CASSRIRGDSYEQYF.

This chain joins TRBV10-3 and TRBJ1-1; D may be TRBD1 (5 bases). Trimming took off 0 bases at V and 5 bases at J, with 10 bases between the two ends. This CDR3 spans 14 amino acids. Germline loops: CDR1 ENHRY, CDR2 SYGVKD. The CDR3 region has the DNA TGTGCCATCAGTGAGTCTCCTAAGGGGACTGAAGCTTTCTTT. Translating gives CAISESPKGTEAFF.

This CDR3 is CSVEDRQGATEAFF. In DNA, the CDR3 is TGCAGCGTTGAAGATCGGCAGGGGGCCACTGAAGCTTTCTTT. The chain uses TRBV29-1 and TRBJ1-1; 8 nucleotides agree with TRBD1. V shed 0 bases, J shed 4 bases, and the junction held 4 bases outside the gene matches. There are 14 residues in the CDR3. CDR1 is SQVTM and CDR2 is ANQGSEA in the germline V gene.

Note on this clone: The junction departs from germline at one end; a sequencing error may be responsible. DNA for the CDR3: TGTGCCAGCAGCTTATTAAGCGGGGGGGCCGGAGCTCTCTTC. This sequence encodes CASSLLSGGAGALF. This chain links TRBV7-2 with TRBJ2-1; 10 nucleotides agree with TRBD2. Germline V CDR1 and CDR2: SGHTA, FQGNSA. The CDR3 is made up of 14 amino acids.

V gene TRBV7-9 combines with J gene TRBJ1-6; possible D gene TRBD1, 5 bases. This CDR3 spans 13 amino acids. V shed 1 base and J shed 10 bases, with 8 bases lying between them. From germline, CDR1 is SEHNR and CDR2 FQNEAQ (reference sequence). CDR3 sequence: CASSLGQLSPLHF. CDR3 in DNA: TGTGCCAGCAGCTTAGGACAGTTATCACCCCTCCACTTT.

This clone has a single count. The chain is built from TRBV30 and TRBJ2-1; 7 bases map to TRBD1. V shed 7 bases, J shed 0 bases, and the junction held 9 bases outside the gene matches. The germline V gene encodes CDR1 GTSNPN and CDR2 SVGIG (reference sequence). This CDR3 contains 15 residues. CDR3 in DNA: TGTGCCTCGAGGGACAGCCCGAGCTCCTACAATGAGCAGTTCTTC. As protein: CASRDSPSSYNEQFF.

This clone has a single count. The rearrangement uses TRBV5-6 and TRBJ2-1; TRBD1 might be the D (6 bases). This CDR3 spans 12 amino acids. The V gene's germline CDR1 is SGHDT and CDR2 YYEEEE. Trimming took 1 base from V and 14 from J, leaving 13 bases between them. The CDR3 DNA reads TGTGCCAGCAGCTTGAGGGCAGGGGAAGAGTTCTTC. Protein sequence: CASSLRAGEEFF.

This rearrangement joins TRBV7-8 to TRBJ2-7; the D gene is possibly TRBD1 (6 bases). Between the trimmed V and J ends, which lost 6 bases and 0 bases, there was a span of 12 bases. Germline V CDR1 and CDR2: SGHVS, FQNEAQ. The CDR3 runs to 14 residues. Here the CDR3 reads CASSHGTLSYEQYF. CDR3 nucleotides: TGTGCCAGCAGTCACGGGACACTCTCCTACGAGCAGTACTTC.

The chain joins TRBV5-4 to TRBJ1-6; the D gene is possibly TRBD1 (5 bases). In germline, CDR1 is SGHNT, CDR2 YYREEE (reference sequence). This CDR3 region has 15 residues. Deletions cut 4 bases from V and 10 bases from J, with 18 bases between. CDR3: CASSALGGMGSPLHF. CDR3 bases: TGTGCCAGCAGCGCCCTGGGGGGGATGGGATCACCCCTCCACTTT.

This clone was seen only once. The rearrangement uses TRBV27 and TRBJ2-7; 8 bases align to TRBD1. There are 14 residues in the CDR3. With 3 bases clipped from V and 4 bases from J, the junction kept 5 bases outside the gene matches. The germline gives CDR1 MNHEY, CDR2 SMNVEV (reference sequence). DNA of the CDR3: TGTGCCAGCAGTTTGGACAGGGTAGGTTACGAGCAGTACTTC. Protein sequence: CASSLDRVGYEQYF.

The chain recombines TRBV5-5 with TRBJ2-3; D may be TRBD1 (6 bases). V was trimmed by 7 bases and J by 3 bases, leaving 18 bases between them. The CDR3 totals 15 residues. Germline V gene lookup returns CDR1 SGHKS and CDR2 YYEKEE (reference sequence). The CDR3 sequence: CASRDKIVWTDTQYF. The CDR3 coding sequence is TGTGCCAGCCGGGACAAGATCGTTTGGACAGATACGCAGTATTTT.

The chain links TRBV28 to TRBJ2-6; D is unresolved. The CDR3 runs 11 residues. V lost 5 bases, J lost 15 bases, and 11 bases lay in between. CDR1 is MDHEN and CDR2 is SYDVKM in the germline V gene. The CDR3 sequence: CASSLTGSLTF. The DNA for the CDR3 is TGTGCCAGCAGTCTTACCGGGTCCCTGACTTTC.

V gene TRBV6-6 combines with J gene TRBJ2-5; 7 nucleotides match TRBD2. Trimming took 5 bases from V and 3 from J; bases not matched to a gene: 3. The CDR3 covers 13 residues. CDR1 and CDR2 (germline): MNHNY, SVGAGI (reference sequence). CDR3 DNA: TGTGCCAGCAGTCCGGGACTAAAAGAGACCCAGTACTTC. Its translation: CASSPGLKETQYF.

The CDR3 reads CASSPTTGWETQYF. CDR3 sequence (DNA): TGTGCCAGCAGTCCAACGACTGGGTGGGAGACCCAGTACTTC. V is TRBV27 and J is TRBJ2-5; D not resolved. V lost 5 bases and J lost 5, with 15 bases in between. From germline, CDR1 is MNHEY and CDR2 SMNVEV (reference sequence). CDR3 length: 14 amino acids.

The gene calls are TRBV15 and TRBJ1-4; 8 positions agree with TRBD1. The germline V gene encodes CDR1 LNHNV and CDR2 YYDKDF (reference sequence). V was clipped by 8 bases and J by 6 bases; unmatched bases: 2. The CDR3 is made up of 12 amino acids. The CDR3: CATRTGHEKLFF. CDR3 nucleotides: TGTGCCACCCGGACAGGGCATGAAAAACTGTTTTTT.

The gene calls are TRBV28 and TRBJ1-1; D is undetermined. Trimming removed 6 bases at V and 4 bases at J, with 21 bases between. CDR1 is MDHEN, CDR2 SYDVKM, per germline. CDR3 length equals 16 residues. The CDR3 DNA reads as TGTGCCAGCAGCCCCCTGGAGTATTGGAAAACCACTGAAGCTTTCTTT. Amino acid sequence: CASSPLEYWKTTEAFF.

This clone was seen once. This rearrangement joins TRBV6-5 to TRBJ2-1; the match to TRBD2 covers 9 bases. V trimming: 3 bases; J trimming: 4 bases; junction bases outside the gene matches: 7. CDR3 length: 16 amino acids. Germline V gives CDR1 MNHEY, CDR2 SVGAGI. The chain's CDR3 is CASSYLAGSGYNEQFF. In DNA form, the CDR3 reads TGTGCCAGCAGTTATCTAGCGGGGTCAGGGTACAATGAGCAGTTCTTC.

Concerning this clone: The same CDR3 can be traced to other DNA sequences in this sample. The chain couples TRBV6-5 to TRBJ1-2, with D perhaps TRBD1 (6 bases). Germline V gene data show CDR1 as MNHEY and CDR2 as SVGAGI. This CDR3 has 12 amino acids. V was clipped by 6 bases and J by 5 bases, with 10 bases between them. CDR3 coding DNA: TGTGCCAGCAGACAGGGCCTTTATGGCTACACCTTC. Translated: CASRQGLYGYTF.

V gene TRBV18 combines with J gene TRBJ2-1; D possibly corresponds to TRBD2 (8 bases). This CDR3 comprises 17 residues. V was trimmed by 0 bases and J by 6 bases, leaving 18 bases between them. Germline-derived CDR1 and CDR2 are KGHSH and LQKENI. The CDR3 here is CASSPPRGDRLGNEQFF. The CDR3 DNA reads TGTGCCAGCTCACCACCGCGGGGGGACAGACTAGGCAATGAGCAGTTCTTC.

The chain is built from TRBV18 and TRBJ2-1; 11 bases agree with TRBD2. This CDR3 region has 17 residues. The junction had 11 bases not matched to a gene; V was cut back by 0 bases and J by 10 bases. Germline values: CDR1 KGHSH, CDR2 LQKENI. Here the CDR3 DNA reads TGTGCCAGCTCACCACCCGGCCTAGCGGGAGGCGTTTGGGAGCAGTTCTTC. The encoded protein is CASSPPGLAGGVWEQFF.

The J gene is TRBJ1-6, the V gene TRBV5-8, with a weak D call TRBD1 (6 bases). V lost 5 bases and J 9 bases, leaving 15 bases between the germline ends. From germline, CDR1 is SGHTS and CDR2 YDEGEE. The CDR3 sequence is 14 residues long. CDR3 DNA sequence: TGTGCCAGCAGTCTCACAGGGAAGGCTTCACCCCTCCACTTT. Its protein product is CASSLTGKASPLHF.

The CDR3 protein is CASSLTSGNTGELFF. The DNA for the CDR3 is TGCGCCAGCAGCCTGACTAGCGGAAACACCGGGGAGCTGTTTTTT. V and J are TRBV5-1 and TRBJ2-2, with 9 bases identical to TRBD2. Trimming at V came to 4 bases and at J to 2 bases, leaving 3 bases not matched to a gene. The CDR3 is made up of 15 amino acids. Germline-derived CDR1 and CDR2 are SGHRS and YFSETQ.

V is TRBV7-9 and J is TRBJ1-3, with 7 nucleotides matching TRBD1. The CDR3 spans 16 residues. Per germline, CDR1 SEHNR and CDR2 FQNEAQ (reference sequence). The ends lost 5 bases at V and 6 bases at J; junction bases unmatched: 13. The DNA of the CDR3 is TGTGCCAGCAGCAATCTACAGACAGGGTCAGAAAACACCATATATTTT. It yields the protein CASSNLQTGSENTIYF.

V and J are TRBV4-2 and TRBJ2-3, with 8 bases that match TRBD2. V shed 1 base and J 0 bases; nucleotides not matched to a gene: 6. This CDR3 spans 17 amino acids. Germline V gene data show CDR1 as LGHNA and CDR2 as YNFKEQ. The CDR3, as DNA: TGTGCCAGCAGCCAAGTAGCGGGGCGGACTAGCACAGATACGCAGTATTTT. This sequence encodes CASSQVAGRTSTDTQYF.

V gene TRBV14 combines with J gene TRBJ2-5; TRBD2 agrees at 10 bases. CDR3 length: 18 amino acids. The trim removed 0 bases at V and 3 bases at J, leaving 10 bases unmatched. Germline CDR1 is SGHDN and CDR2 is FVKESK. Written as DNA, the CDR3 is TGTGCCAGCAGCCAAGATCATTCTGGACTAGCGGTAAAAGAGACCCAGTACTTC. Encoded protein: CASSQDHSGLAVKETQYF.

This rearrangement joins TRBV7-8 to TRBJ1-2; 9 bases map to TRBD1. V was pared by 5 bases and J by 4 bases, with 5 bases of the junction left unmatched. The germline V gene encodes CDR1 SGHVS and CDR2 FQNEAQ. The CDR3 is made up of 14 amino acids. This CDR3 is CASSVRQGVYGYTF. The CDR3 DNA is TGTGCCAGCAGCGTGAGACAGGGGGTCTATGGCTACACCTTC.